These 30 T cell receptor beta chains were all obtained from the same sample, sequenced in a study of blood T cell repertoires in COVID-19. Only in-frame clones appear in the TCRdb table, and some are missing; sequencing was by immunoSEQ multiplex PCR. This sample yields some 180,000 clones, of which approximately 80% are seen a single time; more than 4% belongs to the top ten. What was sequenced was PBMCs or T cells enriched from blood (not recorded which). These receptors all come from a woman aged 60 to 75 with acute COVID-19.

The chain is built from TRBV7-2 and TRBJ1-6, with 10 nucleotides matching TRBD1. This CDR3 is 14 amino acids long. Trimming at V came to 5 bases and at J to 11 bases, leaving 6 bases not matched to a gene. CDR1 SGHTA and CDR2 FQGNSA come from the germline V gene. The CDR3 here is CASSPGQGGAPLHF. CDR3 DNA sequence: TGTGCCAGCAGCCCTGGACAGGGGGGTGCACCCCTCCACTTT.

This clone was observed a handful of times. The V gene is TRBV6-6, the J gene TRBJ2-7; unclear D gene. The germline V gene has CDR1 MNHNY and CDR2 SVGAGI (reference sequence). The ends were cut back, 6 bases at V and 4 bases at J, with 10 bases in the middle. This CDR3 has 12 residues. CDR3: CASSANPYEQYV. Written as DNA, the CDR3 is TGTGCCAGCAGCGCGAACCCTTACGAGCAGTACGTC.

The sample holds a few counts of this clone. The V call is TRBV3-1 (or the pseudogene TRBV3-2), the J call TRBJ1-5; D perhaps matches TRBD1 (6 bases). Trimming shortened V by 3 bases and J by 1 base, and 13 bases separated the two germline ends. Germline CDR1 and CDR2: LGHDT and YNNKEL (reference sequence). The CDR3 consists of 16 residues. This CDR3 is CASSHGGPTSNQPQHF. DNA of the CDR3: TGTGCCAGCAGCCACGGGGGGCCTACAAGCAATCAGCCCCAGCATTTT.

The chain employs TRBV10-3 and TRBJ1-6, with D unresolved. V lost 6 bases to trimming and J lost 8 bases, with 14 bases between them. This CDR3 has 14 amino acids. CDR1 ENHRY and CDR2 SYGVKD come from the germline V gene. CDR3 loop: CAIREREEYSPLHF. CDR3 nucleotides: TGTGCCATCAGAGAGCGGGAGGAATATTCACCCCTCCACTTT.

The chain combines TRBV27 with TRBJ2-3, with 9 nucleotides matching TRBD2. The CDR3 is 15 amino acids. The germline CDR1 and CDR2 sequences are MNHEY and SMNVEV (reference sequence). Trimming cost V 4 bases and J 2 bases; bases outside gene matches: 4. The CDR3 is CASSSGTSYTDTQYF. The CDR3 coding sequence is TGTGCCAGCAGTTCCGGGACTAGCTACACAGATACGCAGTATTTT.

This clone occurred a few times. The chain is built from TRBV7-9 and TRBJ1-1; 9 positions match TRBD1. CDR3 size: 16 residues. CDR1 and CDR2 from the germline V gene are SEHNR and FQNEAQ (reference sequence). V shed 3 bases, J shed 1 base, and the junction held 6 bases outside the gene matches. The CDR3 nucleotides are TGTGCCAGCAGCTTGGACAGGGGCATGGGGAACACTGAAGCTTTCTTT. Residues: CASSLDRGMGNTEAFF.

The CDR3 nucleotides read TGTGCCAGCAGCCCGCTAGGGACTAGCGGGCTCGGGGATACGCAGTATTTT. Amino acids: CASSPLGTSGLGDTQYF. The rearrangement joins TRBV3-1 (or the pseudogene TRBV3-2) to TRBJ2-3; 12 nucleotides agree with TRBD2. Trimming removed 4 bases from V and 6 bases from J; junction bases left unmatched: 11. Germline CDR1 reads LGHDT; CDR2 reads YNNKEL (reference sequence). The CDR3 is 17 amino acids.

V gene TRBV28 combines with J gene TRBJ1-6; 8 nucleotides agree with TRBD1. The CDR3 spans 14 residues. CDR1 MDHEN and CDR2 SYDVKM come from the germline V gene. The trim removed 7 bases at V and 7 bases at J, leaving 6 bases unmatched. CDR3 in DNA: TGTGCCAGCAATGTAGGGGACAGGAATTCACCCCTCCACTTT. This encodes CASNVGDRNSPLHF.

The chain employs TRBV5-4 and TRBJ1-3; D gene ambiguous. V was trimmed by 6 bases and J by 4 bases, leaving 17 bases between them. Germline CDR1 and CDR2: SGHNT and YYREEE (reference sequence). This CDR3 is built from 15 residues. CDR3 amino acids: CASTGGPNIGNTIYF. CDR3 sequence (DNA): TGTGCCAGCACCGGAGGTCCGAACATCGGAAACACCATATATTTT.

The chain is built from TRBV11-3 and TRBJ2-7, with 13 nucleotides matching TRBD2. The length of the CDR3 is 15 residues. CDR1 SGHNT and CDR2 YENEEA come from the germline V gene. Losses at the gene ends were 4 bases for V and 6 bases for J; bases not matched to a gene: 6. CDR3 sequence: CASSSGTSGTLEQYF. CDR3 DNA sequence: TGTGCCAGCAGCTCGGGGACTAGCGGGACCCTCGAGCAGTACTTC.

The chain is built from TRBV11-2 and TRBJ1-1, with D perhaps TRBD1 (6 bases). V was clipped by 5 bases and J by 2 bases, with 15 bases between them. The CDR3 runs to 15 residues. The germline gives CDR1 SGHAT, CDR2 FQNNGV. The CDR3 spells CASSPRQVINTEAFF. The CDR3 region has the DNA TGTGCCAGCAGCCCCCGACAGGTTATAAACACTGAAGCTTTCTTT.

Written as DNA, the CDR3 is TGTGCCAGCCAACCGGGGGACTCCGAAAATCAGCCCCAGCATTTT. The encoded protein is CASQPGDSENQPQHF. V is TRBV21-1 and J is TRBJ1-5. TRBV21-1 is annotated as a pseudogene. The CDR3 extends over 15 amino acids.

J is TRBJ2-7 and V is TRBV7-4; D possibly corresponds to TRBD1 (5 bases). The CDR3 runs to 17 residues. From germline, CDR1 is SGHVT and CDR2 SQSDAQ. The germline V and J ends were trimmed by 1 base and 1 base, with 17 bases remaining between them. The CDR3 sequence is CASSLERVGPPSYEQYV. The CDR3, as DNA: TGTGCCAGCAGCTTAGAAAGGGTGGGGCCCCCTTCCTACGAGCAGTACGTC.

The chain employs TRBV7-2 and TRBJ1-1; TRBD1 matches 7 bases. Germline values: CDR1 SGHTA, CDR2 FQGNSA. J gave up 0 bases and V 4 bases, and 5 bases lay outside the gene matches. The length of the CDR3 is 15 residues. CDR3 nucleotide sequence: TGTGCCAGCAGCTATAGGGACAGACTGAACACTGAAGCTTTCTTT. This encodes CASSYRDRLNTEAFF.

The rearrangement links TRBV28 to TRBJ2-1, with 7 bases aligning to TRBD2. The V gene end was trimmed by 2 bases and the J gene end by 8 bases; junction bases not matched to a gene: 9. CDR1 is MDHEN, CDR2 SYDVKM, per germline. The CDR3 extends over 15 amino acids. The CDR3 nucleotides are TGTGCCAGCAGTTTAGGTACTAGCGTGTCGGATGAGCAGTTCTTC. Translating it yields CASSLGTSVSDEQFF.

The chain carries TRBV9 and TRBJ2-3, with 7 bases fitting TRBD2. The CDR3 is made up of 14 amino acids. J lost 8 bases, V lost 3 bases, and 9 bases had no gene match. The germline gives CDR1 SGDLS, CDR2 YYNGEE. The CDR3 DNA is TGTGCCAGCAGCGAGACCGGGACTATGAGTACGCAGTATTTT. Amino acid sequence: CASSETGTMSTQYF.

The V call is TRBV6-2 or TRBV6-3, the J call TRBJ2-3; D is possibly TRBD2 (6 bases). The germline V gene has CDR1 MNHEY and CDR2 SVGEGT. V dropped 6 bases and J dropped 5 bases, with 18 bases sitting between them. This CDR3 contains 15 residues. The CDR3, as DNA: TGTGCCAGCAGCCCCTTGGCGGGAAGGGTAGATACGCAGTATTTT. It translates to CASSPLAGRVDTQYF.

This chain connects TRBV6-6 to TRBJ2-7; 9 nucleotides agree with TRBD1. The V gene end was trimmed by 4 bases and the J gene end by 3 bases; junction bases not matched to a gene: 7. The germline gives CDR1 MNHNY, CDR2 SVGAGI (reference sequence). The CDR3 loop spans 15 amino acids. The chain's CDR3 is CASSSTGGVYYEQYF. The CDR3 DNA reads as TGTGCCAGCAGTTCCACAGGGGGCGTTTACTACGAGCAGTACTTC.

The rearrangement links TRBV19 to TRBJ2-3; 10 bases map to TRBD2. Per germline, CDR1 LNHDA and CDR2 SQIVND (reference sequence). The V gene end was trimmed by 7 bases and the J gene end by 6 bases; junction bases not matched to a gene: 10. The CDR3 covers 15 residues. The CDR3 spells CASTRGLADVDTQYF. CDR3 nucleotides: TGTGCCAGTACTCGAGGACTAGCGGACGTGGATACGCAGTATTTT.

The chain combines TRBV7-9 with TRBJ1-2; 7 positions agree with TRBD1. This CDR3 region has 14 residues. Germline V lookup: CDR1 SEHNR, CDR2 FQNEAQ (reference sequence). Losses at the gene ends were 5 bases for V and 4 bases for J; bases not matched to a gene: 7. CDR3 residues: CASSRPTGFYGYTF. CDR3 DNA: TGTGCCAGCAGCCGACCGACAGGGTTCTATGGCTACACCTTC.

The V gene is TRBV29-1, the J gene TRBJ2-2; the D is unclear. This CDR3 has 12 residues. V was pared by 5 bases and J by 5 bases, with 9 bases between. Germline V gene lookup returns CDR1 SQVTM and CDR2 ANQGSEA. The CDR3 coding sequence is TGCAGCGTTACAGCCATAACCGGGGAGCTGTTTTTT. Translating it yields CSVTAITGELFF.

This sequence joins TRBV18 and TRBJ2-2; unclear D gene. Germline CDR1 KGHSH, CDR2 LQKENI. This CDR3 has 14 residues. The V gene lost 2 bases and the J gene lost 1 base, with 5 bases spanning the gap. Written as DNA, the CDR3 is TGTGCCAGCTCACCAGGAGTGAACACCGGGGAGCTGTTTTTT. It encodes CASSPGVNTGELFF.

The V call is TRBV4-3, the J call TRBJ1-6; D gene ambiguous. Trimming shortened V by 1 base and J by 6 bases, and 10 bases separated the two germline ends. Germline V gene data show CDR1 as LGHNA and CDR2 as YSLEER. The CDR3 runs to 15 residues. The CDR3 loop is CASSQGEQINSPLHF. As DNA, the CDR3 is TGCGCCAGCAGCCAAGGGGAGCAGATTAATTCACCCCTCCACTTT.

The genes are TRBV5-1 and TRBJ2-7, with TRBD1 matching over 9 bases. Germline values: CDR1 SGHRS, CDR2 YFSETQ. The length of the CDR3 is 14 residues. V gave up 4 bases and J gave up 6 bases; unmatched junction bases: 8. The CDR3 reads CASSGGTGNSEQYV. In nucleotides, the CDR3 is TGCGCCAGCAGCGGCGGGACAGGGAACTCCGAGCAGTACGTC.

The chain couples TRBV2 to TRBJ2-3; D gene uncertain. This CDR3 comprises 15 residues. V gave up 1 base and J gave up 2 bases, with 10 bases separating them. The germline CDR1 and CDR2 sequences are SNHLY and FYNNEI. As DNA, the CDR3 is TGTGCCAGCAGTGAAGGCCTATTACCCACAGATACGCAGTATTTT. Translation gives CASSEGLLPTDTQYF. The variable domain in full, completed from reference TRBV2 and TRBJ2-3, reads EPEVTQTPSHQVTQMGQEVILRCVPISNHLYFYWYRQILGQKVEFLVSFYNNEISEKSEIFDDQFSVERPDGSNFTLKIRSTKLEDSAMYFCASSEGLLPTDTQYFGPGTRLTVL.

The genes are TRBV30 and TRBJ2-5; maybe TRBD2 (6 bases). Deletions cut 8 bases from V and 4 bases from J, with 17 bases between. The V gene's germline CDR1 is GTSNPN and CDR2 SVGIG (reference sequence). CDR3 length equals 13 residues. The CDR3 DNA is TGTGCCCACATGGGGACTTCCGTAGAGACCCAGTACTTC. It yields the protein CAHMGTSVETQYF.

The J gene is TRBJ1-2, the V gene TRBV9; D is unresolved. The germline gives CDR1 SGDLS, CDR2 YYNGEE. The CDR3 sequence is 15 residues long. V was trimmed by 4 bases and J by 4 bases, leaving 17 bases between them. The CDR3 bases are TGTGCCAGCAGCCCCGGAGGCAGGCCTGGCTATGGCTACACCTTC. Amino acids: CASSPGGRPGYGYTF.

The chain carries TRBV5-1 and TRBJ2-7, with a possible D match to TRBD1 (7 bases). The CDR3 runs 16 residues. Germline CDR1 and CDR2: SGHRS and YFSETQ. The V gene lost 6 bases and the J gene lost 1 base, with 20 bases spanning the gap. Here the CDR3 DNA reads TGCGCCAGCAATAATCTCAGGGGGGAAGGGTCCTACGAGCAGTACTTC. Translated: CASNNLRGEGSYEQYF.

The gene calls are TRBV29-1 and TRBJ2-7; 11 bases agree with TRBD1. The CDR3 runs 12 residues. J lost 5 bases, V lost 6 bases, and 3 bases had no gene match. CDR1 SQVTM and CDR2 ANQGSEA come from the germline V gene. As DNA, the CDR3 is TGCAGCGTCCGGACAGGGGGCAACGAGCAGTACGTC. Translated: CSVRTGGNEQYV.

The V gene is TRBV19, the J gene TRBJ1-4; 9 bases are shared with TRBD1. Trimming removed 7 bases from V and 7 bases from J; junction bases left unmatched: 7. The CDR3 loop spans 14 amino acids. CDR1 and CDR2 from the germline V gene are LNHDA and SQIVND (reference sequence). In nucleotides, the CDR3 is TGTGCCAGTACTCCGACAGGGGGGGGTGAAAAACTGTTTTTT. Translation: CASTPTGGGEKLFF. Full variable domain (rest looked up from reference TRBV19 and TRBJ1-4): DGGITQSPKYLFRKEGQNVTLSCEQNLNHDAMYWYRQDPGQGLRLIYYSQIVNDFQKGDIAEGYSVSREKKESFPLTVTSAQKNPTAFYLCASTPTGGGEKLFFGSGTQLSVL.